This TCR beta chain was recovered during a study of CD8 T cells in ankylosing spondylitis. CDR3 length: 12 amino acids. V was pared by 4 bases and J by 1 base, with 8 bases between. Germline V lookup: CDR1 DFQATT, CDR2 SNEGSKA (reference sequence). The study's findings and limits: In ankylosing spondylitis patients, matched synovial fluid reportedly showed significant enrichment of disease-linked clones. For ankylosing spondylitis blood, a TCR beta motif of 7 or 8 highly homologous variants appeared characteristic. In the blood and synovial fluid of reactive arthritis, some motif variants had been previously reported.

Making the TCR beta libraries involved quantitative 5'-RACE with molecular barcodes. Each CDR3 protein gets one entry after TCRdb re-called the 5' RACE reads with MiXCR. The repertoire holds over 450,000 distinct CDR3 sequences, with 9.5% to 15% as singletons. This clonotype was detected a few times. What it binds is unknown. Sequences were obtained from blood, either unsorted or a sorted T cell fraction (not recorded which). The source of this sequence is a male donor with ankylosing spondylitis. This sequence joins TRBV20-1 and TRBJ2-7, with D hard to call. The chain's CDR3 is CSATSRSYEQYF. Written as DNA, the CDR3 is TGCAGTGCTACCTCGAGATCCTACGAGCAGTACTTC.